The 24 T cell receptor beta chains given below trace back to one sample, sequenced in a study of blood T cells in healthy people across ages. Alongside a J-beta primer mix, a sample-barcoded 5' primer served in a second PCR lasting about 7 to 12 cycles. Using its own MiXCR run on the 5' RACE reads, TCRdb lists one record per CDR3 protein. The sample holds about a million distinct CDR3 sequences, 35% to 40% seen once. What was sequenced was blood. The receptors here all came from a man aged 18 to 29 in good health.

The chain couples TRBV5-6 to TRBJ1-1; 7 nucleotides agree with TRBD1. The CDR3 loop spans 16 amino acids. V lost 2 bases and J lost 5; bases outside the gene matches: 12. The V gene's germline CDR1 is SGHDT and CDR2 YYEEEE. The DNA for the CDR3 is TGTGCCAGCAGCTTCGGGTGGGACAGTGTTTCAACTGAAGCTTTCTTT. It specifies CASSFGWDSVSTEAFF.

This clonotype was detected only once. This sequence joins TRBV6-5 and TRBJ1-1; D is uncertain. V gave up 8 bases and J gave up 0 bases, with 13 bases separating them. There are 14 residues in the CDR3. CDR1 MNHEY and CDR2 SVGAGI come from the germline V gene. CDR3 region: CASDWEALNTEAFF. CDR3 sequence (DNA): TGTGCCAGCGATTGGGAGGCCCTGAACACTGAAGCTTTCTTT.

The chain joins TRBV6-5 to TRBJ2-3; the match to TRBD1 covers 7 bases. V lost 2 bases, J lost 4 bases, and 3 bases stayed unmatched. The CDR3 has 14 residues. Germline CDR1 is MNHEY and CDR2 is SVGAGI. The CDR3 loop is CASSYNQGADTQYF. DNA for the CDR3: TGTGCCAGCAGTTACAACCAGGGGGCAGATACGCAGTATTTT.

This clonotype was counted once. The rearrangement uses TRBV9 and TRBJ2-2, with D possibly being TRBD1 (6 bases). V gave up 0 bases and J gave up 4 bases, with 13 bases separating them. Germline loops: CDR1 SGDLS, CDR2 YYNGEE. The CDR3 has 16 amino acids. The CDR3 here is CASSVVGQGTTGELFF. The CDR3, as DNA: TGTGCCAGCAGCGTAGTGGGGCAGGGGACCACCGGGGAGCTGTTTTTT.

V and J are TRBV20-1 and TRBJ2-1, with D tentatively TRBD1 (7 bases). Trimming shortened V by 0 bases and J by 10 bases, and 22 bases separated the two germline ends. The CDR3 has 16 residues. Germline-derived CDR1 and CDR2 are DFQATT and SNEGSKA (reference sequence). In nucleotides, the CDR3 is TGCAGTGCTAGAGACCTTACAGGGGAGGACGGAAGAGAGCAGTTCTTC. This gives the protein CSARDLTGEDGREQFF.

This clonotype came up a few times. This sequence joins TRBV11-2 and TRBJ2-3, with TRBD2 matching 11 bases. Unmatched junction bases numbered 5, after V lost 4 bases and J lost 5 bases. Germline CDR1 SGHAT, CDR2 FQNNGV. The CDR3 runs 15 residues. CDR3 amino acids: CASSYTSGGGDTQYF. DNA of the CDR3: TGTGCCAGCAGCTATACTAGCGGGGGAGGAGATACGCAGTATTTT.

This chain connects TRBV7-2 to TRBJ2-1; no definite D call. The CDR3 consists of 16 residues. V was trimmed by 1 base and J by 0 bases, leaving 10 bases between them. Germline-derived CDR1 and CDR2 are SGHTA and FQGNSA. The CDR3 DNA is TGTGCCAGCAGCTTAGTCGTCAGGAGCTCCTACAATGAGCAGTTCTTC. Translated, it gives CASSLVVRSSYNEQFF.

The V gene is TRBV12-3 or TRBV12-4, the J gene TRBJ2-3; D may be TRBD2 (5 bases). The length of the CDR3 is 14 residues. The V gene lost 1 base and the J gene lost 6 bases, with 11 bases spanning the gap. CDR3 sequence (DNA): TGTGCCAGCAGTTTAGAGTCGGACTTGGATACGCAGTATTTT. This gives the protein CASSLESDLDTQYF.

This chain uses TRBV18 with TRBJ2-1; tentatively, D is TRBD2 (7 bases). The CDR3 runs to 16 residues. V was pared by 2 bases and J by 7 bases, with 18 bases between. Germline CDR1 is KGHSH and CDR2 is LQKENI. For the CDR3, the DNA is TGTGCCAGCTCACCATTCTTCGGGGGGCCTGAGAATGAGCAGTTCTTC. It is translated as CASSPFFGGPENEQFF.

In nucleotides, the CDR3 is TGCGCCAGCAGCTTGGGACTCTCCTATAATTCACCCCTCCACTTT. Residues: CASSLGLSYNSPLHF. This chain joins TRBV5-1 and TRBJ1-6, with D uncertain. V was shortened by 0 bases and J by 0 bases, with 4 bases between the two germline ends. The germline V gene has CDR1 SGHRS and CDR2 YFSETQ. The CDR3 runs to 15 residues.

The chain carries TRBV14 and TRBJ2-3; 7 positions agree with TRBD1. CDR1 and CDR2 (germline): SGHDN, FVKESK. Germline trimming cut 1 base from V and 2 bases from J; bases unmatched to any gene: 3. This CDR3 contains 15 residues. This CDR3 is CASSQVQGITDTQYF. DNA of the CDR3: TGTGCCAGCAGCCAAGTACAGGGGATCACAGATACGCAGTATTTT.

This clonotype was observed a few times. This chain connects TRBV9 to TRBJ2-3, with 7 bases that match TRBD1. The ends lost 3 bases at V and 10 bases at J; junction bases unmatched: 5. Germline-derived CDR1 and CDR2 are SGDLS and YYNGEE. The CDR3 extends over 12 amino acids. The CDR3 DNA reads TGTGCCAGCAGCGCGGACAGGTCGGCGCAGTATTTT. Amino acid sequence: CASSADRSAQYF.

This clonotype was seen only a few times. V and J are TRBV28 and TRBJ2-4; 13 bases agree with TRBD2. The CDR3 is made up of 18 amino acids. Germline trimming cut 3 bases from V and 0 bases from J; bases unmatched to any gene: 5. The germline V gene has CDR1 MDHEN and CDR2 SYDVKM. In nucleotides, the CDR3 is TGTGCCAGCAGTTTGACTAGCGGGGGGAAACTAGCCAAAAACATTCAGTACTTC. Translation: CASSLTSGGKLAKNIQYF.

The chain joins TRBV12-3 or TRBV12-4 to TRBJ1-1; D unresolved. The CDR3 loop spans 14 amino acids. V was clipped by 5 bases and J by 1 base, with 11 bases between them. The CDR3 DNA is TGTGCCAGCAGTCTCAGGCTCAAGAACACTGAAGCTTTCTTT. This gives the protein CASSLRLKNTEAFF.

This clonotype was found a few times. The chain combines TRBV7-2 with TRBJ1-1; tentatively, D is TRBD1 (6 bases). Germline V gives CDR1 SGHTA, CDR2 FQGNSA. The CDR3 has 15 amino acids. Trimming shortened V by 1 base and J by 8 bases, and 17 bases separated the two germline ends. The CDR3: CASSLGPDRNLEAFF. The DNA of the CDR3 is TGTGCCAGCAGCTTAGGCCCGGACAGAAACCTGGAAGCTTTCTTT.

V is TRBV20-1 and J is TRBJ2-3; 11 nucleotides line up with TRBD2. The CDR3 runs to 14 residues. Per germline, CDR1 DFQATT and CDR2 SNEGSKA (reference sequence). The ends lost 5 bases at V and 7 bases at J; junction bases unmatched: 8. The CDR3 nucleotides read TGCAGTGCTTACCTTAGCGGGGGGGCTCATACGCAGTATTTT. Its protein product is CSAYLSGGAHTQYF.

The chain couples TRBV4-3 to TRBJ2-3, with 10 bases identical to TRBD1. This CDR3 has 16 amino acids. The J segment lost 10 bases and the V segment lost 0 bases, leaving 10 bases of the junction unmatched. The germline CDR1 and CDR2 sequences are LGHNA and YSLEER. DNA of the CDR3: TGCGCCAGCAGCCAAGACCCAGCGACAGGGGGCGATCCGCAGTATTTT. It translates to CASSQDPATGGDPQYF.

In its sample, this clonotype was seen once. Germline is not matched at one junction end, which may reflect a read error. The J gene is TRBJ1-5, the V gene TRBV20-1; D is possibly TRBD1 (5 bases). CDR3 length: 12 amino acids. Germline CDR1 DFQATT, CDR2 SNEGSKA (reference sequence). This chain's CDR3 is CSAAIGAGPRHF. Here the CDR3 DNA reads TGCAGTGCTGCCATTGGGGCAGGGCCCCGGCATTTT.

This clonotype showed up just a few times. The chain employs TRBV4-3 and TRBJ1-6; TRBD1 might be the D (5 bases). The CDR3 loop spans 14 amino acids. Germline CDR1 LGHNA, CDR2 YSLEER. V gave up 3 bases and J gave up 6 bases, with 9 bases separating them. The CDR3 sequence: CASSHAQGNSPLHF. The CDR3 DNA reads as TGCGCCAGCAGCCATGCGCAGGGTAATTCACCCCTCCACTTT.

J is TRBJ1-1 and V is TRBV29-1; possible D gene TRBD1, 5 bases. The ends were cut back, 7 bases at V and 4 bases at J, with 16 bases in the middle. From germline, CDR1 is SQVTM and CDR2 ANQGSEA. The CDR3 runs to 13 residues. The CDR3 is CSAGPVVPTEAFF. Here the CDR3 DNA reads TGCAGCGCGGGACCGGTAGTGCCCACTGAAGCTTTCTTT. Filled out from reference TRBV29-1 and TRBJ1-1, the complete variable domain reads SAVISQKPSRDICQRGTSLTIQCQVDSQVTMMFWYRQQPGQSLTLIATANQGSEATYESGFVIDKFPISRPNLTFSTLTVSNMSPEDSSIYLCSAGPVVPTEAFFGQGTRLTVV.

Points on this clonotype: With a much larger clone just one base away, this may be a read error. The chain recombines TRBV7-2 with TRBJ1-2; D is unclear. CDR3 length: 15 residues. Germline V gene lookup returns CDR1 SGHTA and CDR2 FQGNSA. The CDR3 here is CVSSLQLSSDYGYTF. The CDR3 coding sequence is TGTGTCAGCAGCTTACAGCTCTCCAGTGACTATGGCTACACCTTC.

This chain connects TRBV7-3 to TRBJ2-3; 12 bases line up with TRBD2. The germline CDR1 and CDR2 sequences are SGHTA and FQGTGA. Trimming took 5 bases from V and 5 from J; bases not matched to a gene: 8. This CDR3 has 16 residues. The DNA of the CDR3 is TGTGCCAGCAGCACCCAACTAGCGGGGGGTCAAGATACGCAGTATTTT. Protein sequence: CASSTQLAGGQDTQYF.

The genes are TRBV13 and TRBJ2-1; D is possibly TRBD2 (7 bases). With 7 bases removed from V and 3 bases from J, the gap between germline ends came to 13 bases. The CDR3 consists of 14 residues. Germline V gene lookup returns CDR1 PRHDT and CDR2 FYEKMQ (reference sequence). For the CDR3, the DNA is TGTGCCAGCAATGAGGGGGGGCTCTACAATGAGCAGTTCTTC. Amino acid sequence: CASNEGGLYNEQFF.

The rearrangement uses TRBV10-3 and TRBJ1-1; maybe TRBD1 (5 bases). This CDR3 has 15 amino acids. Germline V gene lookup returns CDR1 ENHRY and CDR2 SYGVKD. Trimming stripped 5 bases from V and 4 bases from J, with 17 bases between. The CDR3 coding sequence is TGTGCCATCAGTCGGGGCGAGACGGTGGGCACTGAAGCTTTCTTT. Protein sequence: CAISRGETVGTEAFF.